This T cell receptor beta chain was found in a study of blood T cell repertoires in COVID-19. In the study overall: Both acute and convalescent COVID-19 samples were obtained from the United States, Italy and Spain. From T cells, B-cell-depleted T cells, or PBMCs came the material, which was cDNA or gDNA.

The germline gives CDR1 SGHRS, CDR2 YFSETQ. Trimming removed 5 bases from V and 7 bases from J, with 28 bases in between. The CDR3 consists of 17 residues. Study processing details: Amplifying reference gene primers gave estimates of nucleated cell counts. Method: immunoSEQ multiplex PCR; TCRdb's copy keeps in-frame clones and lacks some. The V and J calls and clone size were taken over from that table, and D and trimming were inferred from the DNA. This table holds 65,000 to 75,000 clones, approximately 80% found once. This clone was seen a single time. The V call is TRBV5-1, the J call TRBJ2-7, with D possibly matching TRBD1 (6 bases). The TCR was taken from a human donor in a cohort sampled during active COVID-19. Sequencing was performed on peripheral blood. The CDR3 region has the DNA TGCGCCAGCAGGCGTACGCGGGCAGGGGACCGGATCGGGGAGCAGTACTTC. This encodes CASRRTRAGDRIGEQYF.